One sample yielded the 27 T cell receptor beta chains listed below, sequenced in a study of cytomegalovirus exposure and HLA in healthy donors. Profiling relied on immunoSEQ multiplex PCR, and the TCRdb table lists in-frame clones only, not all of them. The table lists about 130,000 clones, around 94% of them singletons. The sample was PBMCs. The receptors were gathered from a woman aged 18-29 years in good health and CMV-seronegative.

The CDR3 loop is CASSPGGAGGTVNEAFF. CDR3 sequence (DNA): TGCGCCAGCAGCCCGGGGGGGGCCGGGGGAACAGTGAATGAAGCTTTCTTT. This rearrangement joins TRBV5-1 to TRBJ1-1; TRBD1 might be the D (6 bases). The CDR3 is 17 amino acids. V was pared by 4 bases and J by 7 bases, with 26 bases between. The germline V gene encodes CDR1 SGHRS and CDR2 YFSETQ.

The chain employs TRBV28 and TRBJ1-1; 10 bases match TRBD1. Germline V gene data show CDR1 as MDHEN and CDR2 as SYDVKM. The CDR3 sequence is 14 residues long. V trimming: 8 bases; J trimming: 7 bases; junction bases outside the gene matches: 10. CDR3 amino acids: CASGTGDLRGEAFF. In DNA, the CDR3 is TGTGCCAGCGGGACAGGGGATCTGCGTGGTGAAGCTTTCTTT.

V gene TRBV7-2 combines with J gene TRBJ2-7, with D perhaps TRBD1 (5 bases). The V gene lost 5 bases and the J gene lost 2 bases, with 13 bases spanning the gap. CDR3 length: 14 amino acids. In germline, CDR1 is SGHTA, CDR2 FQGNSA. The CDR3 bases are TGTGCCAGCAGCCAACTGCCAGGGCCCTACGAGCAGTACTTC. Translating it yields CASSQLPGPYEQYF.

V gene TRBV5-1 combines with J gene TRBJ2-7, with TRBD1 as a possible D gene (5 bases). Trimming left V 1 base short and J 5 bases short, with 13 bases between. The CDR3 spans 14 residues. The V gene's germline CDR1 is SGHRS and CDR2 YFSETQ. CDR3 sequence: CASSLYQGSHEQYF. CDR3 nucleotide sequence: TGCGCCAGCAGCTTGTACCAGGGATCCCACGAGCAGTACTTC.

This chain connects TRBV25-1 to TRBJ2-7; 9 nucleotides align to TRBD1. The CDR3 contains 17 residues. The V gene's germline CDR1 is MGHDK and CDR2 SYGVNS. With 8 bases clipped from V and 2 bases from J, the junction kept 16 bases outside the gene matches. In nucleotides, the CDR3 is TGTGCCAGCGGAAACCCTCGCGGACAGGGGTCCCCCTACGAGCAGTACTTC. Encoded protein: CASGNPRGQGSPYEQYF.

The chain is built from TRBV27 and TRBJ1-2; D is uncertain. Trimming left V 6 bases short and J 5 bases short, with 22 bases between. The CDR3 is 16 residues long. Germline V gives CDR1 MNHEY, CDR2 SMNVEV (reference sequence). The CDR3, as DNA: TGTGCCAGCAGACCCCTAGGAGAAATAGCCCGATATGGCTACACCTTC. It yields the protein CASRPLGEIARYGYTF.

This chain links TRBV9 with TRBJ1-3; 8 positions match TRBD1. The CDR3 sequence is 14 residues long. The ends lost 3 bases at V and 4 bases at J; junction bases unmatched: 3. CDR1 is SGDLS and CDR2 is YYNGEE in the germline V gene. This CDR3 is CASSGQGRGNTIYF. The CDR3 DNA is TGTGCCAGCAGCGGACAGGGGAGGGGAAACACCATATATTTT.

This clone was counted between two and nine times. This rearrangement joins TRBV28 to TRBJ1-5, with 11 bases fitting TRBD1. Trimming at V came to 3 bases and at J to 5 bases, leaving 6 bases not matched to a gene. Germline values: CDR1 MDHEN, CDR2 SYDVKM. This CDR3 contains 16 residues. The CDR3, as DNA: TGTGCCAGCAGTTTTGTGGGACAGGGGGTTCATCAGCCCCAGCATTTT. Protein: CASSFVGQGVHQPQHF.

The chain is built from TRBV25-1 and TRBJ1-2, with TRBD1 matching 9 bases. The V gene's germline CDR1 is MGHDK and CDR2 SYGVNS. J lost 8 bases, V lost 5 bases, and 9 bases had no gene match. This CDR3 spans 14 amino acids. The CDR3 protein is CASSTDRGHYGYTF. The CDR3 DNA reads TGTGCCAGCAGTACGGACAGGGGACATTACGGCTACACCTTC.

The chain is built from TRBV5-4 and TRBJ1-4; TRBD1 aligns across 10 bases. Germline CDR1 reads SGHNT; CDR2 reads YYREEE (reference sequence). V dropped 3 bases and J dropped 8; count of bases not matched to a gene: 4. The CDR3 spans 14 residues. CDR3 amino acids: CASSSGTGDEKLFF. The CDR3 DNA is TGTGCCAGCAGCTCTGGGACAGGGGACGAAAAACTGTTTTTT.

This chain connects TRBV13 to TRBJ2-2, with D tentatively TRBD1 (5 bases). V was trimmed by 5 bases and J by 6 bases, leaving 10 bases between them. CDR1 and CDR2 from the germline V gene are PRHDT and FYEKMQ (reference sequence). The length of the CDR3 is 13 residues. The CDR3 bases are TGTGCCAGCAGCGCCGACAGTTCCGGGGAGCTGTTTTTT. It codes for CASSADSSGELFF.

The CDR3 nucleotides read TGTGCCAGCAGTTTATTCCCCTCAACTAATGAAAAACTGTTTTTT. It specifies CASSLFPSTNEKLFF. This chain links TRBV28 with TRBJ1-4; D is unresolved. Per the germline V gene, CDR1 is MDHEN and CDR2 is SYDVKM. Trimming removed 1 base at V and 0 bases at J, with 6 bases between. CDR3 length: 15 amino acids.

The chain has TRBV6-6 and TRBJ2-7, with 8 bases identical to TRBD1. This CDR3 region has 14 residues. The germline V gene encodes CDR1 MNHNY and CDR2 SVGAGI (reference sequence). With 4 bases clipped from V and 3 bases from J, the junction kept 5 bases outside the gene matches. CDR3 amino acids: CASSSGQGVYEQYF. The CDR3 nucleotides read TGTGCCAGCAGTTCCGGACAGGGTGTCTACGAGCAGTACTTC.

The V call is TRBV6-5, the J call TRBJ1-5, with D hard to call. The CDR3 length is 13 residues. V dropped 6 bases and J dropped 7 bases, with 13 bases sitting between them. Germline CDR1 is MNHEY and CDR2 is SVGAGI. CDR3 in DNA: TGTGCCAGCAGGAAATCGGGAGAGCAGCCCCAGCATTTT. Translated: CASRKSGEQPQHF.

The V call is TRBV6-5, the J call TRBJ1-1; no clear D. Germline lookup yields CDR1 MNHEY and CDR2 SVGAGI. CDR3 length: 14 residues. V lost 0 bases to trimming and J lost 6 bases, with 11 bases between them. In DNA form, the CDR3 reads TGTGCCAGCAGTTACTCTGAAGCTTACCCTGAAGCTTTCTTT. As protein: CASSYSEAYPEAFF.

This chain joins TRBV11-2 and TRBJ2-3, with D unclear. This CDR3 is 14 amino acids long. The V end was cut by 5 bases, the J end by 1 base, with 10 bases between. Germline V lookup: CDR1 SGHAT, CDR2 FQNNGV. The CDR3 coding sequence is TGTGCCAGCAGCAATAGCTTCGGCACAGATACGCAGTATTTT. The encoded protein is CASSNSFGTDTQYF.

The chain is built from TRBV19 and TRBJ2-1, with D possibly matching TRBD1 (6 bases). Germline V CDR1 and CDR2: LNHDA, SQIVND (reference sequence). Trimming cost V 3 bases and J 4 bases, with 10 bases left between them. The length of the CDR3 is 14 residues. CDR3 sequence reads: CASSIGTLYNEQFF. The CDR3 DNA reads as TGTGCCAGTAGTATTGGGACACTTTACAATGAGCAGTTCTTC.

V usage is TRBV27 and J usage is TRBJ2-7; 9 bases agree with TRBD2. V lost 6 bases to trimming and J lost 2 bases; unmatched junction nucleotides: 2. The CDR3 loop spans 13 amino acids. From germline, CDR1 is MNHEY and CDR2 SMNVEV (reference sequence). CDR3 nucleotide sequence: TGTGCCAGCAGGGGACTAGCAGCCTACGAGCAGTACTTC. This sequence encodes CASRGLAAYEQYF.

Here the CDR3 DNA reads TGCGCCAGCAGCGCTCGCGGGGATATAAGGGGCACCGGGGAGCTGTTTTTT. It specifies CASSARGDIRGTGELFF. This chain links TRBV4-1 with TRBJ2-2, with D possibly being TRBD2 (6 bases). Germline V lookup: CDR1 MGHRA, CDR2 YSYEKL. The germline V and J ends were trimmed by 5 bases and 4 bases, with 20 bases remaining between them. CDR3 length: 17 residues.

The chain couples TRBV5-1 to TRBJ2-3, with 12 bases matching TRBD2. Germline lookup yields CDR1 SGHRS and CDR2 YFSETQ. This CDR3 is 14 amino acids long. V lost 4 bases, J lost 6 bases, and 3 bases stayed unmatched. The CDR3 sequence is CASSLTSGRDTQYF. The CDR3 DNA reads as TGCGCCAGCAGCCTCACTAGCGGGAGGGATACGCAGTATTTT.

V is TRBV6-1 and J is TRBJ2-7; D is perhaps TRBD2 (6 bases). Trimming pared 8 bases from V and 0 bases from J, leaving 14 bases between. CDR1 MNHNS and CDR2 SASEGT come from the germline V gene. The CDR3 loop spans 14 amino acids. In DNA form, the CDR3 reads TGTGCCAGCGGCGGGGCAGGGAGCTCCTACGAGCAGTACTTC. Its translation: CASGGAGSSYEQYF.

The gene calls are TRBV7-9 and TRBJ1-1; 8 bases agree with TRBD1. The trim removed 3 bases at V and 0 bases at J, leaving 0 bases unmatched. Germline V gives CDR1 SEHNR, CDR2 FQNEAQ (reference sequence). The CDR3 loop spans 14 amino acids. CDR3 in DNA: TGTGCCAGCAGCTTGACAGGGGTGAACACTGAAGCTTTCTTT. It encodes CASSLTGVNTEAFF.

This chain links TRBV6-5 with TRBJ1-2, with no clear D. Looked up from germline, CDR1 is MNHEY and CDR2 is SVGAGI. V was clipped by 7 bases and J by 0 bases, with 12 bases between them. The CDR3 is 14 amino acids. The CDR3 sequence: CASTTTEANYGYTF. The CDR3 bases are TGTGCCAGCACCACTACGGAGGCTAACTATGGCTACACCTTC.

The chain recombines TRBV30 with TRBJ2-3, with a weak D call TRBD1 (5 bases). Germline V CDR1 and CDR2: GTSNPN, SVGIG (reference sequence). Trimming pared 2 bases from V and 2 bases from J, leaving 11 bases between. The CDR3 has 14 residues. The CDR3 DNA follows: TGTGCCTGGAGTTTGGGGCTTTCCACAGATACGCAGTATTTT. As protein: CAWSLGLSTDTQYF.

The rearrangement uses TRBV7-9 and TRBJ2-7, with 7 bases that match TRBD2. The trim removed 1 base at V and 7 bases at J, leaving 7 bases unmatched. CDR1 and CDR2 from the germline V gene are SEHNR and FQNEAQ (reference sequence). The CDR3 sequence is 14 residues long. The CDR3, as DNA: TGTGCCAGCAGCTTAGGCGCGGGGGTGGGGGAGCAGTACTTC. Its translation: CASSLGAGVGEQYF.

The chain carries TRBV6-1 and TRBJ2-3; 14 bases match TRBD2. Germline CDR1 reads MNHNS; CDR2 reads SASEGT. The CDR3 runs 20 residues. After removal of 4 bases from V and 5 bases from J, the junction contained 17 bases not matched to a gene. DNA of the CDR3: TGTGCCAGCAGTGGAGGATTGAGACTAGCGGGGGGGCCTAATCGAGATACGCAGTATTTT. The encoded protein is CASSGGLRLAGGPNRDTQYF.

The DNA for the CDR3 is TGTGCCAGCAGCCCCCGACAGACGGACAATCAGCCCCAGCATTTT. It translates to CASSPRQTDNQPQHF. The chain recombines TRBV11-2 with TRBJ1-5; D is possibly TRBD1 (5 bases). Germline V gene data show CDR1 as SGHAT and CDR2 as FQNNGV. CDR3 length: 15 amino acids. V was clipped by 5 bases and J by 3 bases, with 14 bases between them.